This TCR beta chain was captured by sequencing in a study of shared clonotypes between healthy human individuals. Germline V lookup: CDR1 SGHKS, CDR2 YYEKEE (reference sequence). The CDR3 totals 13 residues. Trimming cost V 0 bases and J 3 bases, with 7 bases left between them. Naive CD8 cells, CD45RO-negative and positively selected for CCR7, excluded terminally differentiated effector memory CD45RA+ cells. Adult donors, all healthy and HIV-negative, had no recent acute infections or vaccinations. As originally analysed: From ImmunoSEQ came sequences covering only the junction and carrying no quality scores, so filtering differed. Method: immunoSEQ multiplex PCR; TCRdb's copy keeps in-frame clones and lacks some. That table gives V, J and clone size, and the DNA gave D and trimming. The sample has 2 million to 2.5 million clones; about 93% are singletons. Details on this clone: Other DNA sequences from this sample encode an identical CDR3 as well.

This TCR came from a man younger than 35 in good health. Some clones in this sample may be carry-over from other donors' samples. Sample: naive CD8+ T cells from PBMCs. The chain joins TRBV5-5 to TRBJ2-7; tentative D call: TRBD1 (5 bases). The CDR3 protein is CASSLAQGYEQYF. The CDR3 DNA sequence: TGTGCCAGCAGCTTGGCCCAGGGCTACGAGCAGTACTTC.